This T cell receptor beta chain is from a study of control samples from healthy donors and cancer patients. The protocol was immunoSEQ multiplex PCR, while the TCRdb copy is restricted to in-frame clones and leaves out a portion. The sample includes about 71,000 clones, under 90% of them seen just once. The CDR3 has 14 residues. Trimming took 2 bases from V and 1 from J, leaving 5 bases between them. The germline gives CDR1 MNHEY, CDR2 SVGAGI. Sequencing was carried out using PBMCs. The source of this sequence is a man aged 60 to 69 with lung cancer. The chain is built from TRBV6-5 and TRBJ2-2, with D unresolved. CDR3 sequence reads: CASSYGVNTGELFF. DNA of the CDR3: TGTGCCAGCAGTTACGGCGTGAACACCGGGGAGCTGTTTTTT.